The following is a T cell receptor (beta chain) sequence with its context. Its cognate antigen has yet to be identified. No base quality values were provided; no much bigger clone lies one nucleotide off. From the germline V gene, CDR1 is SGHRS and CDR2 is YFSETQ. V trim: 4 bases; J trim: 4 bases; unmatched bases: 7. Measured from the cysteine to the phenylalanine, the CDR3 is 14 residues long. CDR3 DNA is the only sequence kept; it has 42 bases, read in frame from the first base. These data belong to a study of CD8+ T cells in alopecia areata listed by TCRdb under 2018. About the investigation overall: The treated patients, all with moderate-to-severe alopecia areata, were enrolled in an open-label pilot trial of oral tofacitinib given at 5 to 10 mg twice daily. Tofacitinib was administered for 6 to 18 months, and 6 months of follow-up off drug were then conducted to assess delayed response and recurrence. The study used high-throughput TCRbeta sequencing to examine T cell clonal expansion in alopecia areata, in both the C3H/HeJ mouse model and human patients. On the human side, TCRbeta sequencing was run on scalp tissue and on sorted CD4+ and CD8+ peripheral blood T cells from healthy controls and from alopecia areata patients with either patchy or totalis/universalis disease. Biopsies were taken from tofacitinib-treated patients at baseline and again at 4 and 24 weeks into treatment, and several of those patients also had a later scalp biopsy. Scalp clonality was compared across normal scalp (n=4), patchy alopecia areata scalp (n=8), and alopecia totalis/universalis scalp (n=8). RNA came from the PAXgene miRNA kit for fixed scalp, the miRNeasy kit for PBMCs, and the RNeasy kit for mouse skin. immunoSEQ multiplex PCR using 35 Vbeta forward primers and 13 Jbeta reverse primers was used to amplify TCRbeta CDR3 regions. Findings and caveats that apply to the study as a whole: Shared TCR sequences between patients were less evident than in mice, which may be partly attributable to HLA diversity in the patient population. Unlike mouse skin, which is dominated by gammadelta T cells, normal human skin has resident alphabeta T cells that are also sequenced, and this complicates analysis of the scalp TCR repertoire. Lesional scalp, especially in alopecia totalis/universalis, showed higher clonality and more expanded CD8+ clones than normal scalp, suggesting antigenic drive.

Library preparation employed the immunoSEQ multiplex PCR assay. RNA was extracted from all samples and reverse transcribed into cDNA, which served as template for TCR sequencing. First-strand cDNA was synthesized using SuperScript III with a 2:1 mix of oligo-dT and random hexamers. A synthetic immune receptor repertoire was used to measure amplification bias, and any remaining bias was corrected computationally. In the paper's pipeline: Raw reads were preprocessed to remove errors, and CDR3 was defined according to IMGT conventions as the region from the conserved cysteine to phenylalanine. Clonality was computed by normalizing Shannon entropy by log2 of the number of productive unique TCRs and subtracting the result from 1. CD4 or CD8 identity of scalp clones was inferred by cross-referencing scalp TCRbeta sequences with sorted blood CD4 and CD8 repertoires. The table was pulled from immuneACCESS by TCRdb, which kept in-frame rearrangements only. Such tables lose some clones; where checked, under half of the loss comes from unresolved V genes, and the rest has no known cause. V and J calls and clone size follow that table, whereas D and trimming were derived from the DNA. A total of around 200,000 clones appear in this sample, more than 60% of them only once. Jointly, the top ten make up 1.7% of the sample.

The sample's time point label, in plain terms: baseline before oral tofacitinib. From alopecia areata patients, peripheral blood was collected along with lesional scalp punch biopsies. PBMCs were isolated by density centrifugation and stained for CD3, CD4 and CD8, and CD4+ and CD8+ T cells were sorted on a FACSAria. The receptor chain draws on TRBV5-1 and TRBJ2-7, and 8 junction bases match TRBD1. The origin of this receptor is a human donor with alopecia areata. The starting material was CD4+ T cells sorted from blood, obtained at week 0. This receptor has the CDR3 CASSPDRATYEQYF. DNA sequence: TGCGCCAGCAGCCCGGACAGGGCGACATACGAGCAGTACTTC.